Reported below is one T cell receptor beta chain. The method was immunoSEQ multiplex PCR; TCRdb's version includes in-frame clones alone and lacks a portion of them. Here the sample spans about 83,000 clones, approximately 90% being singletons. The data stem from a study of technical replicates of blood from a few donors. This CDR3 comprises 14 residues. CDR1 is SGHTA and CDR2 is FQGTGA in the germline V gene. V lost 5 bases to trimming and J lost 5 bases; unmatched junction nucleotides: 5. This TCR came from a human donor in good health. J is TRBJ2-3 and V is TRBV7-3; 9 bases fit TRBD1. Sequencing was performed on T cells isolated from PBMCs. The CDR3 coding sequence is TGTGCCAGCAGCCAAAACAGGGGGCAAGATACGCAGTATTTT. Protein product: CASSQNRGQDTQYF.